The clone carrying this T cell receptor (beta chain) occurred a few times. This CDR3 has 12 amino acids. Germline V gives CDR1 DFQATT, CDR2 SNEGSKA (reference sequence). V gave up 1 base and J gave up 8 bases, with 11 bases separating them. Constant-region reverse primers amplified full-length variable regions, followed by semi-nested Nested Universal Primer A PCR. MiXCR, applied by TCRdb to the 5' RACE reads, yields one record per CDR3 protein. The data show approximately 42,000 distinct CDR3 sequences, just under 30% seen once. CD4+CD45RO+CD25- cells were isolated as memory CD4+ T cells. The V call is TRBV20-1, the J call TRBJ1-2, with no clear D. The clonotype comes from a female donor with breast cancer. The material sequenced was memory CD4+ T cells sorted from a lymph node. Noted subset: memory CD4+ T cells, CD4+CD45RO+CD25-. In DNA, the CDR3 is TGCAGTGCTAGAGCCCTCCAGCGGGGCTACACCTTC. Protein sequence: CSARALQRGYTF.